The 24 T cell receptor beta chains below were found in one sample sequenced in a study of T cell responses to AZD1222 COVID-19 vaccine. The protocol was immunoSEQ multiplex PCR, while the TCRdb copy is restricted to in-frame clones and leaves out a portion. This table has some 42,000 clones, 65% to 85% appearing once. The sequences come from peripheral blood, collected 28 days after the second AZD1222 dose. Source of these receptors: an adult who received the AZD1222 COVID-19 vaccine.

J is TRBJ1-5 and V is TRBV5-1; possibly TRBD1 for D (6 bases). The CDR3 extends over 15 amino acids. Trimming cost V 0 bases and J 3 bases, with 10 bases left between them. Looked up from germline, CDR1 is SGHRS and CDR2 is YFSETQ. CDR3 DNA sequence: TGCGCCAGCAGCTTGGAAGGGGGTCACAATCAGCCCCAGCATTTT. Translated, it gives CASSLEGGHNQPQHF. The whole variable domain, remainder taken from reference TRBV5-1 and TRBJ1-5, is KAGVTQTPRYLIKTRGQQVTLSCSPISGHRSVSWYQQTPGQGLQFLFEYFSETQRNKGNFPGRFSGRQFSNSRSEMNVSTLELGDSALYLCASSLEGGHNQPQHFGDGTRLSIL.

This clone was seen a few times. This sequence joins TRBV4-1 and TRBJ2-7, with no clear D. Germline V lookup: CDR1 MGHRA, CDR2 YSYEKL. The CDR3 has 14 residues. Trimming took 1 base from V and 3 from J, leaving 10 bases between them. The DNA of the CDR3 is TGCGCCAGCAGCCAAGGTGTGACACTCTACGAGCAGTACTTC. Protein product: CASSQGVTLYEQYF.

This clone was counted a single time. The CDR3 region has the DNA TGTGCCAGCAGCGGAACAGGGGTCTACGAGCAGTACTTC. Translation: CASSGTGVYEQYF. The chain employs TRBV5-4 and TRBJ2-7; 7 bases are a match to TRBD1. The CDR3 has 13 amino acids. CDR1 SGHNT and CDR2 YYREEE come from the germline V gene (reference sequence). V gave up 4 bases and J gave up 3 bases; unmatched junction bases: 4.

The chain has TRBV27 and TRBJ1-3; D might be TRBD1 (6 bases). Per germline, CDR1 MNHEY and CDR2 SMNVEV (reference sequence). There are 15 residues in the CDR3. V lost 6 bases, J lost 4 bases, and 16 bases lay in between. The CDR3 DNA is TGTGCCAGCAGATCCTCGGCAGGGGTCGGAAACACCATATATTTT. This translates into CASRSSAGVGNTIYF.

This clone has a handful of counts. V gene TRBV6-5 combines with J gene TRBJ2-2; D is undetermined. The V and J ends lost 1 base and 7 bases respectively, with 13 bases between them. CDR1 is MNHEY and CDR2 is SVGAGI in the germline V gene. The CDR3 spans 15 residues. CDR3 in DNA: TGTGCCAGCAGTTACTTCCAGGCACCTATCGGGGAGCTGTTTTTT. This encodes CASSYFQAPIGELFF.

The chain joins TRBV29-1 to TRBJ1-1; no reliable D call. CDR1 SQVTM and CDR2 ANQGSEA come from the germline V gene. The CDR3 extends over 17 amino acids. Between the trimmed V and J ends, which lost 0 bases and 3 bases, there was a span of 20 bases. The CDR3 DNA sequence: TGCAGCGTTGAAGAAGTGACCCCCGTGGAATACCACACTGAAGCTTTCTTT. Protein sequence: CSVEEVTPVEYHTEAFF.

The rearrangement joins TRBV5-1 to TRBJ2-3; 9 positions agree with TRBD2. The CDR3 runs 15 residues. With 4 bases clipped from V and 2 bases from J, the junction kept 5 bases outside the gene matches. Germline CDR1 reads SGHRS; CDR2 reads YFSETQ. CDR3 residues: CASSLPGLATDTQYF. CDR3 nucleotide sequence: TGCGCCAGCAGCCTTCCGGGACTAGCCACAGATACGCAGTATTTT. The whole variable domain, remainder taken from reference TRBV5-1 and TRBJ2-3, is KAGVTQTPRYLIKTRGQQVTLSCSPISGHRSVSWYQQTPGQGLQFLFEYFSETQRNKGNFPGRFSGRQFSNSRSEMNVSTLELGDSALYLCASSLPGLATDTQYFGPGTRLTVL.

The CDR3 DNA reads TGTGCCAGCAGCCCCAACATACCCGGGGACATTCAGTACTTC. It yields the protein CASSPNIPGDIQYF. The rearrangement links TRBV11-2 to TRBJ2-4; a weak D match, TRBD2 (5 bases). Trimming removed 5 bases from V and 8 bases from J, with 16 bases in between. Germline V lookup: CDR1 SGHAT, CDR2 FQNNGV. The CDR3 spans 14 residues.

V is TRBV2 and J is TRBJ2-1; TRBD2 might be the D (7 bases). The germline V gene has CDR1 SNHLY and CDR2 FYNNEI. The CDR3 is made up of 15 amino acids. Trimming removed 4 bases at V and 9 bases at J, with 19 bases between. The CDR3 loop reads CASSARGGGTIEQFF. The CDR3 nucleotides are TGTGCCAGCAGTGCTCGAGGGGGGGGAACAATTGAGCAGTTCTTC.

The rearrangement joins TRBV27 to TRBJ2-5; 11 nucleotides agree with TRBD2. CDR1 and CDR2 (germline): MNHEY, SMNVEV (reference sequence). V lost 6 bases and J lost 5; bases outside the gene matches: 8. This CDR3 is built from 15 residues. The chain's CDR3 is CASSPLAGGPETQYF. CDR3 nucleotide sequence: TGTGCCAGCAGCCCTTTAGCGGGGGGGCCCGAGACCCAGTACTTC.

Only a few counts were recorded for this clone. V is TRBV30 and J is TRBJ1-6; D not resolved. Germline-derived CDR1 and CDR2 are GTSNPN and SVGIG (reference sequence). Deletions cut 2 bases from V and 7 bases from J, with 12 bases between. This CDR3 has 14 residues. The CDR3 region is CAWSSGLDNSPLHF. The CDR3 nucleotides are TGTGCCTGGAGTTCTGGACTTGACAATTCACCCCTCCACTTT. The full variable domain, rest sourced from reference TRBV30 and TRBJ1-6, is SQTIHQWPATLVQPVGSPLSLECTVEGTSNPNLYWYRQAAGRGLQLLFYSVGIGQISSEVPQNLSASRPQDRQFILSSKKLLLSDSGFYLCAWSSGLDNSPLHFGNGTRLTVT.

The chain is built from TRBV9 and TRBJ2-2; no clear D. V lost 1 base and J lost 0, with 10 bases in between. The CDR3 has 16 residues. Germline V gene sequence: CDR1 SGDLS, CDR2 YYNGEE. CDR3 region: CASSVMKSANTGELFF. CDR3 DNA: TGTGCCAGCAGCGTAATGAAGTCCGCGAACACCGGGGAGCTGTTTTTT.

The V call is TRBV19, the J call TRBJ1-1; D possibly corresponds to TRBD1 (5 bases). Germline V gives CDR1 LNHDA, CDR2 SQIVND (reference sequence). The CDR3 totals 13 residues. V lost 6 bases and J lost 2, with 10 bases in between. This CDR3 is CASRGQSNTEAFF. The DNA for the CDR3 is TGTGCCAGTAGAGGACAAAGCAACACTGAAGCTTTCTTT.

The chain recombines TRBV19 with TRBJ1-3; D is uncertain. The V and J ends lost 7 bases and 2 bases respectively, with 18 bases between them. This CDR3 comprises 16 residues. Germline V gene sequence: CDR1 LNHDA, CDR2 SQIVND (reference sequence). DNA of the CDR3: TGTGCCAGTATTGCGGAAAAGGGATCTCCTGGAAACACCATATATTTT. Translated, it gives CASIAEKGSPGNTIYF. Using reference TRBV19 and TRBJ1-3 for the parts outside the CDR3, the full variable domain is DGGITQSPKYLFRKEGQNVTLSCEQNLNHDAMYWYRQDPGQGLRLIYYSQIVNDFQKGDIAEGYSVSREKKESFPLTVTSAQKNPTAFYLCASIAEKGSPGNTIYFGEGSWLTVV.

V and J are TRBV19 and TRBJ2-2; D tentatively fits TRBD1 or TRBD2 (6 bases each). The length of the CDR3 is 16 residues. The V and J ends lost 3 bases and 1 base respectively, with 12 bases between them. Germline lookup yields CDR1 LNHDA and CDR2 SQIVND (reference sequence). Here the CDR3 DNA reads TGTGCCAGTAGTATGGTCGGGGGCCGGAACACCGGGGAGCTGTTTTTT. Residues: CASSMVGGRNTGELFF. The entire variable domain, with the rest obtained from reference TRBV19 and TRBJ2-2, is as follows: DGGITQSPKYLFRKEGQNVTLSCEQNLNHDAMYWYRQDPGQGLRLIYYSQIVNDFQKGDIAEGYSVSREKKESFPLTVTSAQKNPTAFYLCASSMVGGRNTGELFFGEGSRLTVL.

The rearrangement joins TRBV11-2 to TRBJ2-7; perhaps TRBD2 as D (7 bases). Germline CDR1 SGHAT, CDR2 FQNNGV. The CDR3 consists of 13 residues. Trimming shortened V by 8 bases and J by 4 bases, and 15 bases separated the two germline ends. The CDR3 coding sequence is TGTGCCAGCCATGGGGGGGGCCGGTACGAGCAGTACTTC. Translated, it gives CASHGGGRYEQYF.

This chain uses TRBV10-2 with TRBJ2-3; D ambiguous. Germline CDR1 WSHSY, CDR2 SAAADI. There are 14 residues in the CDR3. V was trimmed by 0 bases and J by 3 bases, leaving 7 bases between them. The CDR3 bases are TGCGCCAGCAGTGAGTCGTCGGTGACAGATACGCAGTATTTT. It yields the protein CASSESSVTDTQYF.

V gene TRBV29-1 combines with J gene TRBJ2-7; TRBD1 aligns across 10 bases. Per the germline V gene, CDR1 is SQVTM and CDR2 is ANQGSEA. The CDR3 covers 16 residues. V shed 4 bases, J shed 3 bases, and the junction held 12 bases outside the gene matches. CDR3 residues: CSVGGRTGQGYYEQYF. CDR3 coding DNA: TGCAGCGTTGGGGGAAGGACGGGACAGGGGTACTACGAGCAGTACTTC.

This clone has just a few counts. The chain employs TRBV12-3 or TRBV12-4 and TRBJ2-1; 7 positions match TRBD1. The CDR3 sequence is 12 residues long. Germline trimming cut 3 bases from V and 15 bases from J; bases unmatched to any gene: 8. The CDR3: CASSFFRQGRFF. Here the CDR3 DNA reads TGTGCCAGCAGTTTTTTTAGACAGGGACGGTTCTTC.

This chain connects TRBV6-6 to TRBJ2-4, with 8 nucleotides matching TRBD2. This CDR3 is 17 amino acids long. Trimming took 5 bases from V and 3 from J; bases not matched to a gene: 12. The V gene's germline CDR1 is MNHNY and CDR2 SVGAGI (reference sequence). In DNA, the CDR3 is TGTGCCAGCAGTCACATTAGCGGGGCATCGGGCAAAAACATTCAGTACTTC. This sequence encodes CASSHISGASGKNIQYF.

The chain recombines TRBV12-3 or TRBV12-4 with TRBJ1-1; D gene uncertain. Trimming cost V 3 bases and J 5 bases, with 4 bases left between them. The CDR3 runs to 11 residues. The CDR3 nucleotides read TGTGCCAGCAGTTTTCATACTGAAGCTTTCTTT. This translates into CASSFHTEAFF.

This sequence joins TRBV28 and TRBJ2-3; 7 bases map to TRBD2. The CDR3 runs to 15 residues. Germline CDR1 and CDR2: MDHEN and SYDVKM. The junction had 11 bases not matched to a gene; V was cut back by 6 bases and J by 5 bases. The CDR3 is CASSLWEGGKDTQYF. As DNA, the CDR3 is TGTGCCAGCAGCCTCTGGGAGGGAGGTAAAGATACGCAGTATTTT. The variable domain in full, with the rest retrieved from reference TRBV28 and TRBJ2-3, is DVKVTQSSRYLVKRTGEKVFLECVQDMDHENMFWYRQDPGLGLRLIYFSYDVKMKEKGDIPEGYSVSREKKERFSLILESASTNQTSMYLCASSLWEGGKDTQYFGPGTRLTVL.

The chain links TRBV2 to TRBJ2-7; D gene unclear. The germline V gene encodes CDR1 SNHLY and CDR2 FYNNEI. The CDR3 extends over 12 amino acids. Trimming shortened V by 5 bases and J by 7 bases, and 12 bases separated the two germline ends. For the CDR3, the DNA is TGTGCCAGCAGTTTAGGGATTGGGGAGCAGTACTTC. It yields the protein CASSLGIGEQYF.

Details on this clone: The junction departs from germline at one end; a sequencing error may be responsible. V and J are TRBV7-7 and TRBJ2-5; D gene uncertain. Germline CDR1 reads SSHAT; CDR2 reads FNYEAQ (reference sequence). CDR3 size: 13 residues. This chain's CDR3 is CASSLGQLETQYF. Written as DNA, the CDR3 is TGTGCTAGCAGCTTAGGTCAACTAGAGACCCAGTACTTC.